What follows are 16 T cell receptor beta chains derived from one specimen sequenced in a study of cytomegalovirus exposure and HLA in healthy donors. Clones were sequenced by immunoSEQ multiplex PCR, and TCRdb holds only the in-frame ones, with some missing. Here the sample spans 200,000 to 300,000 clones, 75% to 90% being singletons. The source material was PBMCs. Every receptor here comes from a woman in her 30s in good health and CMV-seropositive.

The chain recombines TRBV6-1 with TRBJ2-1, with 11 bases identical to TRBD2. V trimming: 4 bases; J trimming: 9 bases; junction bases outside the gene matches: 11. Germline loops: CDR1 MNHNS, CDR2 SASEGT. CDR3 length equals 16 residues. The CDR3 sequence is CASSGLLAGVLGEQFF. DNA for the CDR3: TGTGCCAGCAGTGGTTTACTAGCGGGAGTGCTGGGTGAGCAGTTCTTC.

This clone was seen a few times. V is TRBV7-3 and J is TRBJ1-2; D perhaps matches TRBD1 (6 bases). Germline values: CDR1 SGHTA, CDR2 FQGTGA. The CDR3 covers 14 residues. V was clipped by 5 bases and J by 8 bases, with 18 bases between them. CDR3 nucleotides: TGTGCCAGCAGCGAAGGTTGGACAGCGGGGGGCTACACCTTC. Translated, it gives CASSEGWTAGGYTF.

CDR3 sequence reads: CASSGRGSSSYEQYF. As DNA, the CDR3 is TGTGCCAGCAGCGGCAGGGGGTCTAGCTCCTACGAGCAGTACTTC. The chain combines TRBV2 with TRBJ2-7, with 7 bases lining up with TRBD1. V lost 6 bases, J lost 0 bases, and 8 bases stayed unmatched. Germline assignment: CDR1 SNHLY and CDR2 FYNNEI. CDR3 length: 15 amino acids.

The V gene is TRBV6-6, the J gene TRBJ2-7, with 9 bases that match TRBD1. V shed 3 bases and J 5 bases; nucleotides not matched to a gene: 5. Germline CDR1 is MNHNY and CDR2 is SVGAGI (reference sequence). This CDR3 has 14 amino acids. The CDR3 nucleotides read TGTGCCAGCAGTTATAGGGACAGGGAGGACGAGCAGTACTTC. It yields the protein CASSYRDREDEQYF.

The chain links TRBV4-1 to TRBJ2-7, with D perhaps TRBD2 (6 bases). The V end lost 1 base, the J end lost 0 bases, and 10 bases lay between the germline ends. CDR3 length equals 15 residues. Per the germline V gene, CDR1 is MGHRA and CDR2 is YSYEKL. The CDR3 is CASSQGLDYSYEQYF. The CDR3 region has the DNA TGCGCCAGCAGCCAAGGGTTGGACTACTCCTACGAGCAGTACTTC.

This chain links TRBV6-5 with TRBJ2-2; no clear D gene. V shed 2 bases and J shed 8 bases, with 9 bases lying between them. The germline CDR1 and CDR2 sequences are MNHEY and SVGAGI. The CDR3 runs 13 residues. As DNA, the CDR3 is TGTGCCAGCAGTTACCTGTGGAGAGGGGAGCTGTTTTTT. Protein: CASSYLWRGELFF.

This clone has a single count. V is TRBV30 and J is TRBJ2-1, with 9 bases matching TRBD1. The CDR3 has 14 residues. V trimming: 3 bases; J trimming: 7 bases; junction bases outside the gene matches: 7. Germline CDR1 reads GTSNPN; CDR2 reads SVGIG (reference sequence). For the CDR3, the DNA is TGTGCCTGGAGGAGACAGGGGGGCTTGAATGAGCAGTTCTTC. Its translation is CAWRRQGGLNEQFF.

The rearrangement joins TRBV18 to TRBJ2-7; D is possibly TRBD1 (7 bases). Per the germline V gene, CDR1 is KGHSH and CDR2 is LQKENI. Trimming took off 6 bases at V and 0 bases at J, with 18 bases between the two ends. The CDR3 loop spans 16 amino acids. The CDR3 loop is CASSPREDRSSYEQYF. The CDR3 coding sequence is TGTGCCAGCTCCCCCAGGGAGGACAGGAGCTCCTACGAGCAGTACTTC.

The chain is built from TRBV9 and TRBJ2-5; 9 bases fit TRBD2. Germline-derived CDR1 and CDR2 are SGDLS and YYNGEE. V was clipped by 4 bases and J by 5 bases; unmatched bases: 12. This CDR3 spans 16 amino acids. The CDR3 here is CASSSPRVAGDETQYF. The CDR3 DNA follows: TGTGCCAGCAGCTCCCCCCGGGTAGCGGGAGATGAGACCCAGTACTTC.

The chain employs TRBV29-1 and TRBJ2-7; TRBD1 aligns across 7 bases. The CDR3 spans 15 residues. Germline loops: CDR1 SQVTM, CDR2 ANQGSEA. Trimming took 0 bases from V and 2 from J; bases not matched to a gene: 7. CDR3 region: CSVEDITGDTYEQYF. CDR3 DNA: TGCAGCGTTGAAGATATAACAGGGGATACCTACGAGCAGTACTTC.

The chain recombines TRBV27 with TRBJ1-1, with D hard to call. The CDR3 extends over 12 amino acids. The V gene's germline CDR1 is MNHEY and CDR2 SMNVEV (reference sequence). V was shortened by 8 bases and J by 5 bases, with 12 bases between the two germline ends. For the CDR3, the DNA is TGTGCCAGCCTCGCCGCGGGGACTGAAGCTTTCTTT. It is translated as CASLAAGTEAFF.

This chain uses TRBV30 with TRBJ1-4; 8 positions agree with TRBD1. V shed 5 bases and J 4 bases; nucleotides not matched to a gene: 3. Looked up from germline, CDR1 is GTSNPN and CDR2 is SVGIG (reference sequence). The CDR3 runs to 13 residues. CDR3 region: CAWGTGVNEKLFF. The CDR3 bases are TGTGCCTGGGGGACAGGCGTTAATGAAAAACTGTTTTTT.

This chain links TRBV18 with TRBJ2-3; TRBD2 might be the D (6 bases). The CDR3 contains 16 residues. CDR1 and CDR2 from the germline V gene are KGHSH and LQKENI. The V gene lost 3 bases and the J gene lost 3 bases, with 16 bases spanning the gap. The CDR3 DNA reads as TGTGCCAGCTCACCTCTTGGGGAGGTTCAGACAGATACGCAGTATTTT. It codes for CASSPLGEVQTDTQYF.

This clone is a singleton in its sample. The chain uses TRBV19 and TRBJ1-1; unclear D gene. Looked up from germline, CDR1 is LNHDA and CDR2 is SQIVND (reference sequence). This CDR3 has 15 amino acids. V dropped 2 bases and J dropped 1 base, with 11 bases sitting between them. CDR3 residues: CASSILLGRNTEAFF. CDR3 nucleotide sequence: TGTGCCAGTAGTATATTGTTGGGGAGGAACACTGAAGCTTTCTTT.

The rearrangement links TRBV6-1 to TRBJ2-7; 13 positions agree with TRBD2. CDR3 size: 15 residues. Germline V CDR1 and CDR2: MNHNS, SASEGT. J gave up 2 bases and V 5 bases, and 3 bases lay outside the gene matches. The CDR3 bases are TGTGCCAGCAGTAAGGGACTAGCGGGAACCTACGAGCAGTACTTC. Its protein product is CASSKGLAGTYEQYF.

This chain joins TRBV2 and TRBJ2-7; TRBD2 matches at 7 bases. V gave up 3 bases and J gave up 3 bases; unmatched junction bases: 5. The germline V gene has CDR1 SNHLY and CDR2 FYNNEI. The CDR3 is made up of 14 amino acids. CDR3 in amino acids: CASSELAGDYEQYF. DNA of the CDR3: TGTGCCAGCAGTGAGCTTGCGGGAGACTACGAGCAGTACTTC.